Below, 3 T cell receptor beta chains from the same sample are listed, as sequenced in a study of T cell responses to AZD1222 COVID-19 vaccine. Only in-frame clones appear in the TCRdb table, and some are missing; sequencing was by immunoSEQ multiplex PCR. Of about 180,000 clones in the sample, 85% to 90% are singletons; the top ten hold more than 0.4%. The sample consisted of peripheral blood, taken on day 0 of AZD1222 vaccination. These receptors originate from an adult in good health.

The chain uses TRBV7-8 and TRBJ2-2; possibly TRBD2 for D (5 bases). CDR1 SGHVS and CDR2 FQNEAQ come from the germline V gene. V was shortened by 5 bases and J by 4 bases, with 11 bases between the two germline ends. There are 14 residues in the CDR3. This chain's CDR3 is CASSPRRSTGELFF. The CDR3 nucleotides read TGTGCCAGCAGCCCGAGGAGGTCCACCGGGGAGCTGTTTTTT.

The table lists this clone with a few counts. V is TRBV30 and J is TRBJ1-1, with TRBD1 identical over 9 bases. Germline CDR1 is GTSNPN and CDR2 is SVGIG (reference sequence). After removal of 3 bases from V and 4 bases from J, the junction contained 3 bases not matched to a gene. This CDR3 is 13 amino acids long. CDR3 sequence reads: CAWRGQGSTEAFF. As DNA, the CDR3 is TGTGCCTGGAGGGGACAGGGTTCCACTGAAGCTTTCTTT. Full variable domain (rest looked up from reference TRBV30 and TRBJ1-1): SQTIHQWPATLVQPVGSPLSLECTVEGTSNPNLYWYRQAAGRGLQLLFYSVGIGQISSEVPQNLSASRPQDRQFILSSKKLLLSDSGFYLCAWRGQGSTEAFFGQGTRLTVV.

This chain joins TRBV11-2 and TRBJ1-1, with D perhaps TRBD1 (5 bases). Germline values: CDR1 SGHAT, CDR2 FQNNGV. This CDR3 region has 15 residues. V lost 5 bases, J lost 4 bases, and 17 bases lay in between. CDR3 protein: CASSPHPGSITEAFF. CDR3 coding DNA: TGTGCCAGCAGCCCCCACCCAGGGTCGATCACTGAAGCTTTCTTT.